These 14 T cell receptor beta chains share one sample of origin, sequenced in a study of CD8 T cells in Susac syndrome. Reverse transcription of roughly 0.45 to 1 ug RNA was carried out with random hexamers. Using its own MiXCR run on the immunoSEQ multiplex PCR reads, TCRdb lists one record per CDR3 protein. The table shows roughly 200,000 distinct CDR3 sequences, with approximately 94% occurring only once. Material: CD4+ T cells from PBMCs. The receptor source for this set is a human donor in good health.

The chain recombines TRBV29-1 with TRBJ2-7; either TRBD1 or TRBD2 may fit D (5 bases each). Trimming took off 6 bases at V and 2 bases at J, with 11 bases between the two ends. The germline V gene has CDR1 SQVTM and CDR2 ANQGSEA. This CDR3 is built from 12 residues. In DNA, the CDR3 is TGCAGCGTCGGGGACCCAACCTACGAGCAGTACTTC. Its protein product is CSVGDPTYEQYF.

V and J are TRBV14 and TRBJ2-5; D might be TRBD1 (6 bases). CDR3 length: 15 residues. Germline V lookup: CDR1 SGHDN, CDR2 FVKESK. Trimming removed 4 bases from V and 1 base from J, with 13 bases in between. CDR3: CASSRAGDLQETQYF. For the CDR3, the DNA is TGTGCCAGCAGCCGGGCAGGGGACCTCCAAGAGACCCAGTACTTC.

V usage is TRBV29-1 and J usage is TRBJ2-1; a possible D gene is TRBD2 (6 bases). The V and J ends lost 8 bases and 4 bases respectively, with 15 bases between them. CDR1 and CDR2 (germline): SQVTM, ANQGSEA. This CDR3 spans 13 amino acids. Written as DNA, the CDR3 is TGCAGCCACGGAGGGCCCCTTTACAATGAGCAGTTCTTC. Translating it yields CSHGGPLYNEQFF.

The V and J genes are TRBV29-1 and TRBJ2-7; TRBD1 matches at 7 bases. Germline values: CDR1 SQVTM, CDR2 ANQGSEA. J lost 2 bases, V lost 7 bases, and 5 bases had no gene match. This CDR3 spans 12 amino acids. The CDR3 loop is CSATGDPYEQYF. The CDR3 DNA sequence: TGCAGCGCAACAGGGGACCCCTACGAGCAGTACTTC.

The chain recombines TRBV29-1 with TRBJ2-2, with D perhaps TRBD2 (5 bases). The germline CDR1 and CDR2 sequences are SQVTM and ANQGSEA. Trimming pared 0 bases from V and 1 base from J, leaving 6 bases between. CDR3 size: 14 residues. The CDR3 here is CSVEDGRNTGELFF. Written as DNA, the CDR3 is TGCAGCGTTGAAGATGGGAGGAACACCGGGGAGCTGTTTTTT.

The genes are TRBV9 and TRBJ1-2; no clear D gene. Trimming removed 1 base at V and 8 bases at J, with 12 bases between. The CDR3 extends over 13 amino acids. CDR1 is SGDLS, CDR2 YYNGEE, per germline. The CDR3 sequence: CASSVSIGGGYTF. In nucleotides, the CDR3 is TGTGCCAGCAGCGTATCGATCGGAGGGGGCTACACCTTC.

The DNA of the CDR3 is TGTGCCAGCAGCCGCCGGGACAGGACCTACGAGCAGTACTTC. It yields the protein CASSRRDRTYEQYF. The gene calls are TRBV7-8 and TRBJ2-7; 8 bases map to TRBD1. This CDR3 spans 14 amino acids. From germline, CDR1 is SGHVS and CDR2 FQNEAQ. Trimming removed 5 bases from V and 2 bases from J; junction bases left unmatched: 5.

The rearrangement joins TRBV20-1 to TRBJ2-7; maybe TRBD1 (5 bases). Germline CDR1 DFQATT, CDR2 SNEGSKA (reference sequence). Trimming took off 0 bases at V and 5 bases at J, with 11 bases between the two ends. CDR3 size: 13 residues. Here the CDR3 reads CSARDRAGNEQYF. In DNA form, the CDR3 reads TGCAGTGCTAGAGATCGGGCAGGGAACGAGCAGTACTTC.

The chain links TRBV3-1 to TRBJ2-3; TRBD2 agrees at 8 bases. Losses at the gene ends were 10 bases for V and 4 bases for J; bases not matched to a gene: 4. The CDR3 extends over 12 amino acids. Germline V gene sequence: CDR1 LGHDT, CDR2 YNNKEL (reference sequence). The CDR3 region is CATGTSADTQYF. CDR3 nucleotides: TGTGCCACCGGGACTAGTGCAGATACGCAGTATTTT.

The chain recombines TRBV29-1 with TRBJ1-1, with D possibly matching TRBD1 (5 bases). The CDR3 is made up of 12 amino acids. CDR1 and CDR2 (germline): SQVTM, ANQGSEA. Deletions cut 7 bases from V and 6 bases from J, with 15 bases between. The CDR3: CSAGWGDAEAFF. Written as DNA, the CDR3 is TGCAGCGCCGGGTGGGGGGACGCTGAAGCTTTCTTT.

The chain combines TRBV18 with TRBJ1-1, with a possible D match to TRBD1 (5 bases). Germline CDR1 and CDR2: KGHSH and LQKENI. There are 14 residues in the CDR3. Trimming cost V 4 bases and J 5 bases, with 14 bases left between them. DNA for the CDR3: TGTGCCAGCTCACAGGGGAGTCCGCGAACTGAAGCTTTCTTT. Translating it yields CASSQGSPRTEAFF.

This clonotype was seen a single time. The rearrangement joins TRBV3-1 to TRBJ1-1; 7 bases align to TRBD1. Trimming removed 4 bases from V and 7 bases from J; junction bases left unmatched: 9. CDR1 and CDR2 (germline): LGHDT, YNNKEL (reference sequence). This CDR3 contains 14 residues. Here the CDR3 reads CASSRRKQGSEAFF. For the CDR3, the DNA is TGTGCCAGCAGCCGACGTAAACAGGGGAGTGAAGCTTTCTTT.

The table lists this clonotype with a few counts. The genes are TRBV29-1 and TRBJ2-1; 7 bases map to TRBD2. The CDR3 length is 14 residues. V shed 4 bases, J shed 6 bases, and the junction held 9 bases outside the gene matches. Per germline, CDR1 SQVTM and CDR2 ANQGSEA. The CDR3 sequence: CSVGLVGGPNEQFF. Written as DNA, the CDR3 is TGCAGCGTTGGCTTGGTGGGAGGGCCCAATGAGCAGTTCTTC.

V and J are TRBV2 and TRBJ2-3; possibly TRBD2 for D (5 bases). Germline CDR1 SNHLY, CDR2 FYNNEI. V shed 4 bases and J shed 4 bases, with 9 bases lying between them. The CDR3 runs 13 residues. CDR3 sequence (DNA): TGTGCCAGCAGTGTTTTCGGGGCAGATACGCAGTATTTT. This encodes CASSVFGADTQYF.